The rows below give T cell receptor beta chains drawn from one sample of a study of T cell repertoires in cytomegalovirus infection. In TCRdb, the reads were re-called with MiXCR into one record per CDR3 protein. The table lists roughly 990,000 distinct CDR3 sequences, 30% to 40% of them singletons. These receptors lack a known antigen. Sequencing was performed on cultured CD8+ T cells from PBMCs, taken from culture after CMV antigen stimulation. Every receptor here comes from a human donor in good health (CMV status not recorded). Some clones in this sample may be carry-over from other donors' samples. CDR3s include the opening cysteine and the closing phenylalanine or tryptophan. The D gene is left open where the match is weak. The size entry is marked missing in some rows and otherwise reads once, few, many or a size class.

v_gene: TRBV7-8; j_gene: TRBJ1-5; abundance: many; d_gene: TRBD1; CDR3aa: CASSFRRVGTGVDRNQPQHF; CDR3nt: TGTGCCAGCAGCTTCCGCCGTGTGGGGACAGGGGTCGATCGCAATCAGCCCCAGCATTTT
v_gene: TRBV27; j_gene: TRBJ2-2; abundance: -; d_gene: -; CDR3aa: CASSFAGRGTGELFF; CDR3nt: TGTGCCAGCAGTTTTGCGGGGCGCGGCACCGGGGAGCTGTTTTTT
v_gene: TRBV7-9; j_gene: TRBJ1-3; abundance: once; d_gene: -; CDR3aa: CASSPPPIYF; CDR3nt: TGTGCCAGCAGCCCACCTCCCATATATTTT
v_gene: TRBV12-3/TRBV12-4; j_gene: TRBJ2-1; abundance: -; d_gene: TRBD2; CDR3aa: CASSLPGTSGGNEQFF; CDR3nt: TGTGCCAGCAGTTTGCCCGGGACTAGCGGGGGGAATGAGCAGTTCTTC
v_gene: TRBV7-6; j_gene: TRBJ2-3; abundance: many; d_gene: TRBD2; CDR3aa: CASSPRLAGDTQYF; CDR3nt: TGTGCCAGCAGTCCCCGACTAGCGGGGGATACGCAGTATTTT
v_gene: TRBV7-9; j_gene: TRBJ1-1; abundance: many; d_gene: -; CDR3aa: CASSLGVRQPNTEAFF; CDR3nt: TGTGCCAGCAGCTTAGGGGTGAGACAGCCGAACACTGAAGCTTTCTTT
v_gene: TRBV2; j_gene: TRBJ1-4; abundance: -; d_gene: TRBD1; CDR3aa: CANSPRGTGSEKLFF; CDR3nt: TGTGCCAACAGTCCACGAGGGACAGGGAGCGAAAAACTGTTTTTT
v_gene: TRBV14; j_gene: TRBJ2-1; abundance: many; d_gene: TRBD1; CDR3aa: CASSQPGTGYYNEQFF; CDR3nt: TGTGCCAGCAGCCAACCCGGGACAGGCTATTACAATGAGCAGTTCTTC
v_gene: TRBV5-6; j_gene: TRBJ1-5; abundance: -; d_gene: -; CDR3aa: CASSLRPGSNQPQHF; CDR3nt: TGTGCCAGCAGCTTGCGTCCGGGAAGCAATCAGCCCCAGCATTTT
v_gene: TRBV27; j_gene: TRBJ1-5; abundance: few; d_gene: TRBD1; CDR3aa: CASSGQDSNQPQHF; CDR3nt: TGTGCCAGCAGCGGACAGGATAGCAATCAGCCCCAGCATTTT
v_gene: TRBV19; j_gene: TRBJ1-6; abundance: -; d_gene: -; CDR3aa: CASTPQGHSPLHF; CDR3nt: TGTGCCAGTACTCCACAGGGCCATTCACCCCTCCACTTT
v_gene: TRBV15; j_gene: TRBJ2-1; abundance: few; d_gene: -; CDR3aa: CATSREMAGADNEQFF; CDR3nt: TGTGCCACCAGCAGAGAGATGGCGGGGGCTGACAATGAGCAGTTCTTC
v_gene: TRBV20-1; j_gene: TRBJ2-2; abundance: -; d_gene: -; CDR3aa: CSARDGQEKGTGELFF; CDR3nt: TGCAGTGCTAGAGATGGGCAGGAGAAAGGGACCGGGGAGCTGTTTTTT
v_gene: TRBV10-3; j_gene: TRBJ1-2; abundance: -; d_gene: -; CDR3aa: CAISESLDYGYTF; CDR3nt: TGTGCCATCAGTGAGTCTTTAGACTATGGCTACACCTTC
v_gene: TRBV12-3/TRBV12-4; j_gene: TRBJ1-6; abundance: -; d_gene: -; CDR3aa: CASSFGRGSRSPLHF; CDR3nt: TGTGCCAGCAGTTTCGGCAGGGGAAGTCGTTCACCCCTCCACTTT
v_gene: TRBV19; j_gene: TRBJ2-1; abundance: -; d_gene: TRBD2; CDR3aa: CASSISLAGVSYNEQFF; CDR3nt: TGTGCCAGTAGTATCTCACTAGCGGGGGTTTCCTACAATGAGCAGTTCTTC
v_gene: TRBV6-6; j_gene: TRBJ2-3; abundance: many; d_gene: -; CDR3aa: CASSLRVGGTDTQYF; CDR3nt: TGTGCCAGCTCCCTCAGGGTAGGAGGCACAGATACGCAGTATTTT
v_gene: TRBV7-6; j_gene: TRBJ2-2; abundance: few; d_gene: -; CDR3aa: CASSLTVGTGELFF; CDR3nt: TGTGCCAGCAGCCTTACAGTGGGCACCGGGGAGCTGTTTTTT
v_gene: TRBV19; j_gene: TRBJ2-7; abundance: few; d_gene: TRBD2; CDR3aa: CASSTRLAGAYEQYF; CDR3nt: TGTGCCAGTAGCACAAGACTAGCGGGGGCCTACGAGCAGTACTTC
v_gene: TRBV7-8; j_gene: TRBJ2-7; abundance: many; d_gene: -; CDR3aa: CASSSSRAGDLLEQYF; CDR3nt: TGTGCCAGCAGCTCCTCGAGGGCAGGGGACCTTTTGGAGCAGTACTTC
v_gene: TRBV6-2/TRBV6-3; j_gene: TRBJ1-2; abundance: -; d_gene: -; CDR3aa: CASSYSTHRYGYTF; CDR3nt: TGTGCCAGCAGTTACTCGACTCACCGATATGGCTACACCTTC
v_gene: TRBV28; j_gene: TRBJ2-1; abundance: -; d_gene: -; CDR3aa: CASSLLELAYNEQFF; CDR3nt: TGTGCCAGCAGTTTATTAGAGCTAGCTTACAATGAGCAGTTCTTC
v_gene: TRBV7-6; j_gene: TRBJ1-2; abundance: many; d_gene: -; CDR3aa: CASSPGRFDGYTF; CDR3nt: TGTGCCAGCAGCCCTGGGCGGTTTGACGGCTACACCTTC
v_gene: TRBV7-9; j_gene: TRBJ2-6; abundance: -; d_gene: TRBD1; CDR3aa: CASSWTGNGANVLTF; CDR3nt: TGTGCCAGCAGTTGGACAGGGAATGGGGCCAACGTCCTGACTTTC
v_gene: TRBV28; j_gene: TRBJ1-6; abundance: -; d_gene: TRBD1; CDR3aa: CASSPRTGGHSPLHF; CDR3nt: TGTGCCAGCAGTCCTAGGACAGGGGGACATTCACCCCTCCACTTT
v_gene: TRBV6-1; j_gene: TRBJ2-2; abundance: few; d_gene: -; CDR3aa: CASSSDPWGTGELFF; CDR3nt: TGTGCCAGCAGTTCCGACCCCTGGGGCACCGGGGAGCTGTTTTTT
v_gene: TRBV7-9; j_gene: TRBJ2-1; abundance: many; d_gene: -; CDR3aa: CASSLVLVEQFF; CDR3nt: TGTGCCAGCAGCTTAGTTCTAGTTGAGCAGTTCTTC